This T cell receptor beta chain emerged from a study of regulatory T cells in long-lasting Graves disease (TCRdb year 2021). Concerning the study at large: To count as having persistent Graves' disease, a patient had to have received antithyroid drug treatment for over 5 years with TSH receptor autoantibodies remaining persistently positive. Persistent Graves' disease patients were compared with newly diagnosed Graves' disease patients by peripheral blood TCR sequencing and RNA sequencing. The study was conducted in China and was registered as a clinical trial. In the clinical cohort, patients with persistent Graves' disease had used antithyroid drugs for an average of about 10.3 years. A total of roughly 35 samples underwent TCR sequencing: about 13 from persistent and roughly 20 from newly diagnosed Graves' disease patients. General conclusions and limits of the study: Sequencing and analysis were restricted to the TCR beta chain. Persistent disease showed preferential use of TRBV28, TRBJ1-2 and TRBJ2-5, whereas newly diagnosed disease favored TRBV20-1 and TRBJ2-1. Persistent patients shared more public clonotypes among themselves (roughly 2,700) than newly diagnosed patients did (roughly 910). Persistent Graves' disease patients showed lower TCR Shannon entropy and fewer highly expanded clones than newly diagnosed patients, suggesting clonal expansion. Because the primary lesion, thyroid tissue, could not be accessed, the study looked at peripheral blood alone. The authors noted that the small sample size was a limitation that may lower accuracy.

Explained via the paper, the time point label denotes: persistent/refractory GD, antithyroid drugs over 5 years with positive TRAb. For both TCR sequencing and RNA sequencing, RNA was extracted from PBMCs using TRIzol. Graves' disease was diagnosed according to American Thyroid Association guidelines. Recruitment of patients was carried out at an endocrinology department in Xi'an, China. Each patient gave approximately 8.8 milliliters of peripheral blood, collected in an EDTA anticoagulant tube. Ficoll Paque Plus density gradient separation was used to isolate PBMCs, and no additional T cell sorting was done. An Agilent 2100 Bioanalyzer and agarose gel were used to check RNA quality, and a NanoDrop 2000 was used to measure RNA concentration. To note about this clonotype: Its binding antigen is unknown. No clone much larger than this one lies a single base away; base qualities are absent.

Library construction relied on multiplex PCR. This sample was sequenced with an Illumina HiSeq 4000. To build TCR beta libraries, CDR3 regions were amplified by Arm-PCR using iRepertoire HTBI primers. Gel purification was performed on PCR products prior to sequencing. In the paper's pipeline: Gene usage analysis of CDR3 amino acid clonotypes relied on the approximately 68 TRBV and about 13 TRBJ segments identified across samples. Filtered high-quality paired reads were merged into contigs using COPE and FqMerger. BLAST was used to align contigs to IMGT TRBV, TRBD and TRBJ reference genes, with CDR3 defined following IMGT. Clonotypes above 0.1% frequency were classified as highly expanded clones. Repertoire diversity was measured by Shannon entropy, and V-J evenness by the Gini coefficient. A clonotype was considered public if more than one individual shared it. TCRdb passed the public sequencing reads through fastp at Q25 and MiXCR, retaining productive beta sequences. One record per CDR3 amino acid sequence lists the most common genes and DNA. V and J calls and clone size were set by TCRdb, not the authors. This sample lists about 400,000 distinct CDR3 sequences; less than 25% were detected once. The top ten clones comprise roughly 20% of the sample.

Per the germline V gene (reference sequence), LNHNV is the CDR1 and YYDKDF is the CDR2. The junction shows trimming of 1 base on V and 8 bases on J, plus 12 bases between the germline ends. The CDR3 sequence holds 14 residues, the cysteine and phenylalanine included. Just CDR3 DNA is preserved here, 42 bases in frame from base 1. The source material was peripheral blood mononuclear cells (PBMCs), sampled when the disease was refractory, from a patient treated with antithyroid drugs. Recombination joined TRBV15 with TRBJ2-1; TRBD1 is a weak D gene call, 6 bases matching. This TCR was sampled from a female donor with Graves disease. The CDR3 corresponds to CATSRGRDNHEQFF. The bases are TGTGCCACCAGCAGAGGCCGGGACAACCATGAGCAGTTCTTC.